The clone carrying this TCR beta chain was seen a single time. Its antigen remains unknown. Sequencing used immunoSEQ multiplex PCR; TCRdb keeps in-frame clones, though not all of them. Of around 36,000 clones listed, roughly three quarters were seen once; the top ten hold about a third. The CDR3 loop spans 13 amino acids. V lost 6 bases and J lost 3, with 11 bases in between. Looked up from germline, CDR1 is MNHEY and CDR2 is SVGAGI. These data belong to a study of T cells in localized non-small cell lung cancer. Study conclusions and caveats: Blood T cell density predicted longer survival; adjacent-lung clonality, shorter. Because researchers sequenced only one region of the tumor, heterogeneity is still possible.

This chain connects TRBV6-5 to TRBJ1-2; possibly TRBD1 for D (5 bases). The clonotype comes from a woman aged 35-75 years with stage II squamous cell lung carcinoma. Sequenced here: PBMCs, sampled before any cancer treatment. The CDR3 region is CASRLGTDYGYTF. CDR3 nucleotides: TGTGCCAGCAGGCTCGGGACGGACTATGGCTACACCTTC.